The rows below give T cell receptor beta chains drawn from one sample of a study of blood T cell repertoires in COVID-19. Assay used: immunoSEQ multiplex PCR; TCRdb lists only in-frame clones, some missing. The data contain 100,000 or so clones, approximately 90% of them singletons. The sequenced sample was peripheral blood. These receptors came from a human donor with acute or convalescent COVID-19. The donor label of this sample is uncertain. The CDR3 runs from the conserved cysteine through the conserved F or W. The D gene is left open where the match is weak. Not every row has a clone size; where given, it reads once, few, many or a size class.

J gene | V gene | D gene | clone size | CDR3 protein | CDR3 DNA
TRBJ1-2 | TRBV3-1/TRBV3-2 | NA | NA | CASSQSTTVHGYTF | TGTGCCAGCAGCCAATCGACGACAGTCCATGGCTACACCTTC
TRBJ2-3 | TRBV13 | NA | NA | CASSGLGGTDTQYF | TGTGCCAGCAGCGGGTTGGGCGGCACAGATACGCAGTATTTT
TRBJ1-3 | TRBV6-6 | TRBD1 | once | CAGGQGDTIYF | TGTGCCGGGGGACAGGGGGACACCATATATTTT
TRBJ2-7 | TRBV9 | TRBD1 | NA | CASSVRDSYSYEQYF | TGTGCCAGCAGCGTTCGGGACAGTTATTCCTACGAGCAGTACTTC
TRBJ2-7 | TRBV6-6 | TRBD1 | NA | CASRAGQGANYEQYF | TGTGCCAGCAGGGCGGGACAGGGGGCCAACTACGAGCAGTACTTC
TRBJ2-5 | TRBV18 | NA | NA | CASSPELEETQYF | TGTGCCAGCTCACCGGAACTAGAGGAGACCCAGTACTTC
TRBJ1-1 | TRBV2 | NA | few | CASSEGETGREAFF | TGTGCCAGCAGTGAGGGGGAGACAGGCCGTGAAGCTTTCTTT
TRBJ1-1 | TRBV19 | TRBD1 | NA | CASLDRTTEAFF | TGTGCCAGTCTGGACAGGACTACTGAAGCTTTCTTT
TRBJ2-2 | TRBV6-2/TRBV6-3 | NA | NA | CASSYSTTGLSNTGELFF | TGTGCCAGCAGTTACTCGACGACAGGCCTCTCAAACACCGGGGAGCTGTTTTTT
TRBJ1-2 | TRBV6-6 | NA | once | CASSSMGSNYGYTF | TGTGCCAGCAGTTCCATGGGCTCTAACTATGGCTACACCTTC
TRBJ2-1 | TRBV5-1 | NA | NA | CASSLGGREQFF | TGCGCCAGCAGCTTGGGTGGTCGGGAGCAGTTCTTC
TRBJ1-4 | TRBV7-9 | NA | NA | CASSPYKGSIGEKLFF | TGTGCCAGCAGTCCCTACAAGGGGTCAATAGGAGAAAAACTGTTTTTT
TRBJ2-7 | TRBV28 | NA | NA | CASSLAAGSDF | TGTGCCAGCAGTTTGGCGGCAGGGTCGGACTTC